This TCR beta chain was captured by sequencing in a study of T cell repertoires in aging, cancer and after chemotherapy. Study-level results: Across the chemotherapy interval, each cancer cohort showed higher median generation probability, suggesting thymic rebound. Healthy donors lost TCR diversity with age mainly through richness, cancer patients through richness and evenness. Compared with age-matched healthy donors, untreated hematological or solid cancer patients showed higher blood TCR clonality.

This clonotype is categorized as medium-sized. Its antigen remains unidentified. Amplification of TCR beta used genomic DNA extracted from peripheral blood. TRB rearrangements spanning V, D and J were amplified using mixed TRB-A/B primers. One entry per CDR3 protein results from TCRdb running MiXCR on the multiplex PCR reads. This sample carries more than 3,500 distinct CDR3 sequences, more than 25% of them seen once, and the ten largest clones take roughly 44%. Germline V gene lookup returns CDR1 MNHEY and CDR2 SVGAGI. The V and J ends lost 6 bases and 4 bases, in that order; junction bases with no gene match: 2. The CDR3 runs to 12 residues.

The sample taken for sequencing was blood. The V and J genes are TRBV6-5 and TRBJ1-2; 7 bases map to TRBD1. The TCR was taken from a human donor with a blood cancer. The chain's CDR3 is CASSGTAYGYTF. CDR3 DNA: TGTGCCAGCAGCGGGACAGCCTATGGCTACACCTTC.